The rows below give T cell receptor beta chains drawn from one sample of a study of blood T cell repertoires in COVID-19. Profiled with immunoSEQ multiplex PCR; TCRdb holds only in-frame clones, not every one. The sample has 280,000 or so clones; around 90% are singletons. Sequenced input: PBMCs or T cells enriched from blood (not recorded which). These receptors were taken from a young woman with acute COVID-19. CDR3s include the opening cysteine and the closing phenylalanine or tryptophan. A D gene is named only where the DNA matches it firmly. Size values are once, few and many counts, or a class for expanded clones, and some rows have none.

d_call: TRBD2; clone_size: -; j_call: TRBJ2-5; v_call: TRBV7-9; cdr3_aa: CASSLGTSSETQYF; cdr3_nt: TGTGCCAGCAGCTTGGGGACTAGTTCAGAGACCCAGTACTTC
d_call: -; clone_size: -; j_call: TRBJ2-1; v_call: TRBV4-3; cdr3_aa: CASSQEVGGAEQFF; cdr3_nt: TGCGCCAGCAGCCAAGAGGTAGGGGGGGCTGAGCAGTTCTTC
d_call: -; clone_size: few; j_call: TRBJ2-7; v_call: TRBV27; cdr3_aa: CASSLLAASSYEQYF; cdr3_nt: TGTGCCAGCAGTTTATTGGCGGCCAGCTCCTACGAGCAGTACTTC
d_call: TRBD2; clone_size: -; j_call: TRBJ2-1; v_call: TRBV7-9; cdr3_aa: CASSLGRISGRFMANEQFF; cdr3_nt: TGTGCCAGCAGCTTAGGGAGGATCAGCGGGAGGTTTATGGCCAATGAGCAGTTCTTC
d_call: TRBD2; clone_size: -; j_call: TRBJ2-3; v_call: TRBV16; cdr3_aa: CASSQSVGAGAPDTQYF; cdr3_nt: TGTGCCAGCAGCCAATCGGTGGGAGCGGGAGCCCCAGATACGCAGTATTTT
d_call: -; clone_size: -; j_call: TRBJ1-5; v_call: TRBV28; cdr3_aa: CASSPTTGQGRDQPQHF; cdr3_nt: TGTGCCAGCAGTCCGACAACAGGTCAGGGGAGGGATCAGCCCCAGCATTTT
d_call: TRBD2; clone_size: few; j_call: TRBJ2-7; v_call: TRBV5-1; cdr3_aa: CASSFPSFAGTGLGSYEQYF; cdr3_nt: TGCGCCAGCAGCTTCCCCTCGTTTGCAGGGACGGGACTAGGTTCCTACGAGCAGTACTTC
d_call: TRBD1; clone_size: -; j_call: TRBJ1-3; v_call: TRBV5-1; cdr3_aa: CASSSQQGALGNTIYF; cdr3_nt: TGCGCCAGCAGCAGCCAACAGGGGGCACTTGGAAACACCATATATTTT
d_call: TRBD2; clone_size: -; j_call: TRBJ2-7; v_call: TRBV28; cdr3_aa: CASSPTSGITYEQYF; cdr3_nt: TGTGCCAGCAGTCCGACTAGCGGGATTACCTACGAGCAGTACTTC
d_call: TRBD1; clone_size: -; j_call: TRBJ1-3; v_call: TRBV7-9; cdr3_aa: CASSPTTGSFGNTIYF; cdr3_nt: TGTGCCAGCAGTCCAACGACAGGGTCCTTTGGAAACACCATATATTTT
d_call: TRBD1; clone_size: -; j_call: TRBJ2-5; v_call: TRBV29-1; cdr3_aa: CSVGYHGQGTETQYF; cdr3_nt: TGCAGCGTTGGCTACCACGGACAGGGGACGGAGACCCAGTACTTC
d_call: TRBD1; clone_size: -; j_call: TRBJ1-5; v_call: TRBV4-1; cdr3_aa: CASSHGRPGQIYQPQHF; cdr3_nt: TGCGCCAGCAGCCACGGCCGCCCGGGACAGATATATCAGCCCCAGCATTTT
d_call: TRBD2; clone_size: -; j_call: TRBJ2-7; v_call: TRBV5-4; cdr3_aa: CASSPTGTRVHEQYF; cdr3_nt: TGTGCCAGCAGCCCCACCGGGACTAGGGTTCACGAGCAGTACTTC
d_call: -; clone_size: once; j_call: TRBJ2-1; v_call: TRBV5-1; cdr3_aa: CASSLGGPYNEQFF; cdr3_nt: TGCGCCAGCAGCTTAGGGGGTCCCTACAATGAGCAGTTCTTC
d_call: TRBD1; clone_size: -; j_call: TRBJ2-4; v_call: TRBV10-1; cdr3_aa: CARRRPQGTKNIQYF; cdr3_nt: TGCGCCAGGAGACGACCACAGGGGACCAAAAACATTCAGTACTTC
d_call: TRBD1; clone_size: -; j_call: TRBJ2-3; v_call: TRBV27; cdr3_aa: CASSHTGVSTDTQYF; cdr3_nt: TGTGCCAGCAGTCACACAGGGGTTAGCACAGATACGCAGTATTTT